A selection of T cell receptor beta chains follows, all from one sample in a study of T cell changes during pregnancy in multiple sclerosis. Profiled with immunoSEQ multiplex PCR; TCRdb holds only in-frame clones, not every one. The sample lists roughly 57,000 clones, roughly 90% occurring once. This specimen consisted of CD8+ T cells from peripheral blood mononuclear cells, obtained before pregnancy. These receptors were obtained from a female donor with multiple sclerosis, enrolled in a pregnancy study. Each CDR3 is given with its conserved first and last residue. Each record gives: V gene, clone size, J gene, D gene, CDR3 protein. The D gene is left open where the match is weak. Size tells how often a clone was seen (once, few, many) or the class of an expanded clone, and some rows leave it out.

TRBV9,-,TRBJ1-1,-,CASSVEQVNTEAFF
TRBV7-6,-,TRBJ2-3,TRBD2,CASSLESAGVTDTQYF
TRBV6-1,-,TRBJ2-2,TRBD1,CATFGQGARTGELFF
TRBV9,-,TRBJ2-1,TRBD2,CASTGLGEEQFF
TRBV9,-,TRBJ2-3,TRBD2,CASSPGGDTDTQYF
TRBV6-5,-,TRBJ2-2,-,CASSPLNTGELFF
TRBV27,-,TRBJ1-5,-,CASSQGAWGQPQHF
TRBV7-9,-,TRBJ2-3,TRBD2,CASSSTTSGDIFDTQYF
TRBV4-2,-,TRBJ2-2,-,CASRPVDSTGELFF
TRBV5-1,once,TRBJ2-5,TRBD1,CASSLTGVGETQYF
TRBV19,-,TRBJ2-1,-,CASSPTALGNEQFF
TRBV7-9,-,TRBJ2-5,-,CASSLEGVFETQYF
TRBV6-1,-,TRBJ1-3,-,CASSEVTVSGNTIYF
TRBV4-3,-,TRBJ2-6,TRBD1,CASSQDPDRAGANVLTF
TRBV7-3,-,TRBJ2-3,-,CASSLLSTDTQYF
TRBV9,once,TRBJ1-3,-,CASSVPGNTIYF
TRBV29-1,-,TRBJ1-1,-,CSVERGFEAFF
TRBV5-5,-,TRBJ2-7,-,CASSDPGVYEQYF
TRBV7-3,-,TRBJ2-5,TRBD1,CASSFAGQGQETQYF
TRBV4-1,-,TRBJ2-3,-,CASSPGQFVSDTQYF
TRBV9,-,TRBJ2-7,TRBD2,CASSVGAGGYEQYF
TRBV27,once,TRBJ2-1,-,CASSFGDEQFF
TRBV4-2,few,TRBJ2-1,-,CASSQEQGINEQFF
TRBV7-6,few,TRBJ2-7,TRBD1,CASSSSQGQGVIPYEQYF
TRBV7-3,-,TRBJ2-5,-,CASSSSGDQETQYF